This T cell receptor beta chain was retrieved from a study of T cell responses to AZD1222 COVID-19 vaccine. J gave up 5 bases and V 6 bases, and 6 bases lay outside the gene matches. The CDR3 runs to 13 residues. The germline V gene has CDR1 SNHLY and CDR2 FYNNEI. TCRdb's copy holds only in-frame clones and misses some; the assay was immunoSEQ multiplex PCR. Its clone listing holds about 140,000 clones. Study results and caveats: Dominant at 160-218 and 743-854, vaccine-associated CD4 TCRs also spanned spike. Regions left unmutated in variants are reportedly the target of nearly half of spike-specific TCRs. Clonal diversity was possibly underestimated, and white British individuals and females predominated among donors.

Details on this clone: Antigen specificity is unknown.

This sequence joins TRBV2 and TRBJ2-5; 7 positions match TRBD2. This sequence was found in an adult in good health. Sequencing was performed on peripheral blood. The CDR3 reads CASSSGNRETQYF. The CDR3 coding sequence is TGTGCCAGCAGCAGCGGGAACAGGGAGACCCAGTACTTC.